Presented here are 26 T cell receptor beta chains from one specimen sequenced in a study of early T cells in non-severe SARS-CoV-2 infection. MiXCR, run by TCRdb on the 5' RACE reads, gives a single entry per CDR3 protein. The table has about 86,000 distinct CDR3 sequences, roughly 14% seen once; the top ten hold roughly 7%. The sequenced sample was whole blood. All receptors derive from an adult who was a healthcare worker with PCR-confirmed SARS-CoV-2 infection or an uninfected control (not recorded which).

In this sample, this clonotype turned up a few times. The J gene is TRBJ2-7, the V gene TRBV20-1; tentatively, D is TRBD1 (6 bases). This CDR3 has 11 amino acids. Germline assignment: CDR1 DFQATT and CDR2 SNEGSKA (reference sequence). Trimming shortened V by 6 bases and J by 5 bases, and 11 bases separated the two germline ends. The CDR3: CSARNRDEQYF. CDR3 bases: TGCAGTGCGAGGAACAGGGACGAGCAGTACTTC.

This clonotype was picked up many times. This rearrangement joins TRBV15 to TRBJ1-5; D is possibly TRBD1 (5 bases). This CDR3 has 16 residues. Trimming shortened V by 6 bases and J by 4 bases, and 19 bases separated the two germline ends. The V gene's germline CDR1 is LNHNV and CDR2 YYDKDF (reference sequence). The DNA of the CDR3 is TGTGCCACCAGTCCCAGCCCGGGACGGGTAAATCAGCCCCAGCATTTT. Amino acid sequence: CATSPSPGRVNQPQHF.

This clonotype was counted between two and nine times. At one boundary the junction diverges from the germline segment, which might be a read error. The chain is built from TRBV6-6 and TRBJ2-5, with 16 bases lining up with TRBD2. The CDR3 runs to 15 residues. Germline assignment: CDR1 MNHNY and CDR2 SVGAGI (reference sequence). CDR3 sequence: CASSSSGTSGRGADF. The CDR3, as DNA: TGTGCCAGCAGTTCCTCCGGGACTAGCGGGAGGGGGGCGGACTTC.

The chain uses TRBV9 and TRBJ2-1, with D unresolved. This CDR3 is 13 amino acids long. Per germline, CDR1 SGDLS and CDR2 YYNGEE. Trimming stripped 0 bases from V and 5 bases from J, with 6 bases between. Here the CDR3 reads CASSVAEDNEQFF. The CDR3 nucleotides read TGTGCCAGCAGCGTAGCTGAGGACAATGAGCAGTTCTTC.

This clonotype was counted many times. The chain recombines TRBV29-1 with TRBJ1-1; D is unresolved. V lost 6 bases and J lost 1, with 6 bases in between. The CDR3 is 11 residues long. Germline-derived CDR1 and CDR2 are SQVTM and ANQGSEA. DNA of the CDR3: TGCAGCGTCCAGGAGAACACTGAAGCTTTCTTT. Protein product: CSVQENTEAFF.

This clonotype has at least ten counts. The V call is TRBV3-1, the J call TRBJ2-3; D ambiguous. CDR1 and CDR2 from the germline V gene are LGHDT and YNNKEL (reference sequence). This CDR3 comprises 17 residues. Trimming stripped 1 base from V and 2 bases from J, with 16 bases between. CDR3 amino acids: CASSQVARPWSTDTQYF. CDR3 coding DNA: TGTGCCAGCAGCCAAGTCGCCCGCCCTTGGTCCACAGATACGCAGTATTTT.

This clonotype was counted only a few times. The chain carries TRBV5-1 and TRBJ1-1, with 11 nucleotides matching TRBD1. Germline lookup yields CDR1 SGHRS and CDR2 YFSETQ. Trimming removed 5 bases from V and 6 bases from J; junction bases left unmatched: 12. The CDR3 extends over 16 amino acids. The DNA for the CDR3 is TGCGCCAGCAGGCGGGACAGGGGGGCCGTCGGGGCTGAAGCTTTCTTT. This codes for CASRRDRGAVGAEAFF.

This clonotype was counted between two and nine times. The rearrangement joins TRBV9 to TRBJ2-3; 8 bases align to TRBD1. The V gene end was trimmed by 2 bases and the J gene end by 2 bases; junction bases not matched to a gene: 13. There are 18 residues in the CDR3. The germline CDR1 and CDR2 sequences are SGDLS and YYNGEE. CDR3 sequence (DNA): TGTGCCAGCAGCGTGGGGTATATACAGGGGGTGAACACAGATACGCAGTATTTT. Translating it yields CASSVGYIQGVNTDTQYF.

V gene TRBV30 combines with J gene TRBJ1-6; 7 nucleotides match TRBD1. The CDR3 consists of 16 residues. The V gene end was trimmed by 5 bases and the J gene end by 7 bases; junction bases not matched to a gene: 14. Per the germline V gene, CDR1 is GTSNPN and CDR2 is SVGIG (reference sequence). The CDR3 sequence: CAWAGTVLMRNSPLHF. The CDR3 nucleotides are TGTGCCTGGGCAGGGACAGTCTTGATGAGGAATTCACCCCTCCACTTT.

The V gene is TRBV27, the J gene TRBJ2-1; TRBD2 matches at 14 bases. V dropped 9 bases and J dropped 0; count of bases not matched to a gene: 4. The CDR3 is 16 amino acids. Per germline, CDR1 MNHEY and CDR2 SMNVEV (reference sequence). CDR3 in amino acids: CASRTSGRFSYNEQFF. In DNA form, the CDR3 reads TGTGCCAGTCGGACTAGCGGGAGGTTCTCCTACAATGAGCAGTTCTTC.

The CDR3 spells CASSLADSREAFF. In DNA form, the CDR3 reads TGTGCCAGCAGCTTAGCGGACAGTCGTGAAGCTTTCTTT. The V gene is TRBV7-9, the J gene TRBJ1-1; TRBD1 is a possible D gene (6 bases). Germline-derived CDR1 and CDR2 are SEHNR and FQNEAQ (reference sequence). This CDR3 spans 13 amino acids. V was cut by 0 bases and J by 7 bases, with 9 bases left in between.

The chain carries TRBV7-3 and TRBJ2-3, with D perhaps TRBD2 (5 bases). V lost 5 bases and J 6 bases, leaving 15 bases between the germline ends. This CDR3 region has 14 residues. Germline lookup yields CDR1 SGHTA and CDR2 FQGTGA. The CDR3 coding sequence is TGTGCCAGCAGCGAACATCTAGGAGGTGATACGCAGTATTTT. It translates to CASSEHLGGDTQYF.

This clonotype has at least ten counts. CDR3 region: CASSATGYQPQHF. In DNA form, the CDR3 reads TGTGCCAGCAGTGCCACGGGGTATCAGCCCCAGCATTTT. The rearrangement links TRBV6-1 to TRBJ1-5, with D hard to call. Trimming cost V 4 bases and J 5 bases, with 9 bases left between them. Germline V CDR1 and CDR2: MNHNS, SASEGT. The CDR3 is made up of 13 amino acids.

The chain uses TRBV7-3 and TRBJ2-3; D may be TRBD2 (6 bases). Germline V gene data show CDR1 as SGHTA and CDR2 as FQGTGA. This CDR3 has 15 residues. Trimming left V 3 bases short and J 2 bases short, with 12 bases between. Here the CDR3 DNA reads TGTGCCAGCAGCTTTTTAGCGGCCCCCACAGATACGCAGTATTTT. Amino acids: CASSFLAAPTDTQYF.

V is TRBV11-2 and J is TRBJ1-1; unclear D gene. CDR1 is SGHAT and CDR2 is FQNNGV in the germline V gene. V was trimmed by 2 bases and J by 1 base, leaving 8 bases between them. The CDR3 runs to 14 residues. CDR3 sequence: CASSLTQRNTEAFF. Written as DNA, the CDR3 is TGTGCCAGCAGCTTAACTCAAAGGAACACTGAAGCTTTCTTT.

A few counts support this clonotype. J is TRBJ2-5 and V is TRBV5-1; D unresolved. This CDR3 is built from 15 residues. V was trimmed by 0 bases and J by 3 bases, leaving 12 bases between them. Germline V gene data show CDR1 as SGHRS and CDR2 as YFSETQ. CDR3 region: CASSLGPNREETQYF. The CDR3 DNA reads TGCGCCAGCAGCTTGGGGCCGAACCGGGAAGAGACCCAGTACTTC.

This clonotype was observed a handful of times. CDR3 coding DNA: TGTGCCAGCAGCTTTGGACTAGCGGGAGTTTCTGAGCAGTTCTTC. Translation gives CASSFGLAGVSEQFF. This chain links TRBV7-9 with TRBJ2-1; 13 bases align to TRBD2. Trimming cost V 3 bases and J 9 bases; bases outside gene matches: 5. Per germline, CDR1 SEHNR and CDR2 FQNEAQ (reference sequence). This CDR3 has 15 residues.

On this clonotype: This may come from a read error, since a much larger clone is one base off. CDR3 amino acids: CASTVRLVTYNEQFF. Here the CDR3 DNA reads TGTGCCAGCACCGTGCGGCTGGTTACTTACAATGAGCAGTTCTTC. The chain combines TRBV7-6 with TRBJ2-1; D unclear. The CDR3 extends over 15 amino acids. Trimming stripped 7 bases from V and 4 bases from J, with 17 bases between. Germline V gene data show CDR1 as SGHVS and CDR2 as FNYEAQ.

This clonotype was seen only a few times. The J gene is TRBJ2-3, the V gene TRBV7-9; tentatively, D is TRBD1 (6 bases). The V end lost 6 bases, the J end lost 1 base, and 14 bases lay between the germline ends. This CDR3 spans 15 amino acids. From germline, CDR1 is SEHNR and CDR2 FQNEAQ (reference sequence). The CDR3 reads CASRHRESGTDTQYF. Here the CDR3 DNA reads TGTGCCAGCAGGCACAGGGAATCGGGCACAGATACGCAGTATTTT.

The chain employs TRBV5-1 and TRBJ2-3; 10 nucleotides line up with TRBD1. Germline lookup yields CDR1 SGHRS and CDR2 YFSETQ. The ends lost 3 bases at V and 5 bases at J; junction bases unmatched: 9. The CDR3 consists of 16 residues. This CDR3 reads CASSSSGTGVGDTQYF. CDR3 nucleotides: TGCGCCAGCAGCTCAAGTGGGACAGGGGTTGGAGATACGCAGTATTTT. Full variable domain (rest looked up from reference TRBV5-1 and TRBJ2-3): KAGVTQTPRYLIKTRGQQVTLSCSPISGHRSVSWYQQTPGQGLQFLFEYFSETQRNKGNFPGRFSGRQFSNSRSEMNVSTLELGDSALYLCASSSSGTGVGDTQYFGPGTRLTVL.

This clonotype was picked up a small number of times. The rearrangement uses TRBV19 and TRBJ2-3; perhaps D is TRBD1 or TRBD2 (5 bases each). Germline CDR1 and CDR2: LNHDA and SQIVND (reference sequence). Trimming shortened V by 3 bases and J by 1 base, and 14 bases separated the two germline ends. The CDR3 consists of 16 residues. The CDR3 sequence: CASSIPGGVGTDTQYF. The DNA of the CDR3 is TGTGCCAGTAGTATCCCTGGGGGAGTGGGCACAGATACGCAGTATTTT.

Many counts were recorded for this clonotype. This chain joins TRBV27 and TRBJ1-1; perhaps TRBD1 as D (6 bases). The CDR3 loop spans 17 amino acids. CDR1 MNHEY and CDR2 SMNVEV come from the germline V gene (reference sequence). V was cut by 4 bases and J by 7 bases, with 25 bases left in between. CDR3 DNA: TGTGCCAGCAGTTCTCGCCCTGGATACAGGGACCCAGGTGAAGCTTTCTTT. Translating gives CASSSRPGYRDPGEAFF.

This clonotype was counted between two and nine times. The J gene is TRBJ1-1, the V gene TRBV28; D unresolved. Trimming left V 1 base short and J 6 bases short, with 9 bases between. Per germline, CDR1 MDHEN and CDR2 SYDVKM. This CDR3 has 13 amino acids. The CDR3 sequence is CASSLSMGSEAFF. Written as DNA, the CDR3 is TGTGCCAGCAGTTTATCCATGGGGTCTGAAGCTTTCTTT.

This clonotype was observed a few times. This chain joins TRBV15 and TRBJ1-4; maybe TRBD1 (5 bases). Germline V gene lookup returns CDR1 LNHNV and CDR2 YYDKDF (reference sequence). Trimming pared 8 bases from V and 1 base from J, leaving 11 bases between. The CDR3 spans 14 residues. CDR3 protein: CATRTWLTNEKLFF. In nucleotides, the CDR3 is TGTGCCACCCGGACATGGTTAACTAATGAAAAACTGTTTTTT.

This clonotype has at least ten counts. The genes are TRBV7-8 and TRBJ2-4; TRBD2 might be the D (5 bases). Trimming stripped 8 bases from V and 0 bases from J, with 17 bases between. Germline lookup yields CDR1 SGHVS and CDR2 FQNEAQ. CDR3 length equals 16 residues. The CDR3 coding sequence is TGTGCCAGCTCCCTCGAGGGCCCCTTAGCCAAAAACATTCAGTACTTC. This translates into CASSLEGPLAKNIQYF. The variable domain in full, completed from reference TRBV7-8 and TRBJ2-4, reads GAGVSQSPRYKVAKRGQDVALRCDPISGHVSLFWYQQALGQGPEFLTYFQNEAQLDKSGLPSDRFFAERPEGSVSTLKIQRTQQEDSAVYLCASSLEGPLAKNIQYFGAGTRLSVL.

This clonotype has only a few counts. The J gene is TRBJ2-5, the V gene TRBV18; D unclear. The CDR3 totals 13 residues. Trimming removed 0 bases from V and 4 bases from J, with 6 bases in between. Germline lookup yields CDR1 KGHSH and CDR2 LQKENI. In DNA form, the CDR3 reads TGTGCCAGCTCACCACCGACGGGAGAGACCCAGTACTTC. Amino acid sequence: CASSPPTGETQYF.